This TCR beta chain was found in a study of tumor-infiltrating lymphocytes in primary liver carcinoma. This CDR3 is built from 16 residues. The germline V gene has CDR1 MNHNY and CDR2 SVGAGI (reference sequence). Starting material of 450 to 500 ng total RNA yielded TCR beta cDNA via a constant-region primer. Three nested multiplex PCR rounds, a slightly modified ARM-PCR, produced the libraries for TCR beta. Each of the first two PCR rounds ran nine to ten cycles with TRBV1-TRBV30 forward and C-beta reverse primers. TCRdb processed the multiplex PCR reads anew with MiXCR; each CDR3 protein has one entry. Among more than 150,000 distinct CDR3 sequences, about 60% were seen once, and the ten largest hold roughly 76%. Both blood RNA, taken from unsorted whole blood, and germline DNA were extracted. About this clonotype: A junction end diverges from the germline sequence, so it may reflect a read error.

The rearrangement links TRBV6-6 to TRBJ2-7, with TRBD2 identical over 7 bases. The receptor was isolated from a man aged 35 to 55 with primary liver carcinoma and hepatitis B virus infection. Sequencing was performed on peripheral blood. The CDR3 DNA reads TGTGCTAGCAGTCACTCGACCGCCAGCGGGGCCTACGAGCAGTACTTC. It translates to CASSHSTASGAYEQYF.